This T cell receptor beta chain was found in a study of Graves' ophthalmopathy and Graves' hyperthyroidism. Germline V lookup: CDR1 LGHDT, CDR2 YNNKEL (reference sequence). V was pared by 1 base and J by 1 base, with 17 bases between. The CDR3 contains 17 residues. This clonotype occurred a few times. RNA transcripts served as template for amplifying TCR beta CDR3 sequences. The first round was an RT-PCR with HTBI primers, and the second round was a multiplex PCR. Each CDR3 protein gets one entry after TCRdb re-called the multiplex PCR reads with MiXCR. The repertoire holds about 500,000 distinct CDR3 sequences, with approximately 15% as singletons.

V usage is TRBV3-1 and J usage is TRBJ2-7; D may be TRBD2 (6 bases). Sequencing was done on a sample of blood. The clonotype comes from a woman aged 25-40 years with Graves' ophthalmopathy. CDR3 DNA sequence: TGTGCCAGCAGCCAAGGAGGGGAAATAGCGGAGTCCTACGAGCAGTACTTC. It translates to CASSQGGEIAESYEQYF.